The sequence of this TCR beta chain was determined in a study of shared clonotypes between healthy human individuals. Assay used: immunoSEQ multiplex PCR; TCRdb lists only in-frame clones, some missing. Of 2 million to 2.5 million clones listed, about 92% are singletons. The V gene end was trimmed by 5 bases and the J gene end by 3 bases; junction bases not matched to a gene: 8. This CDR3 comprises 15 residues. The V gene's germline CDR1 is SGHAT and CDR2 FQDESV (reference sequence). This TCR came from a man younger than 35 in good health. Some clones in this sample may be carry-over from other donors' samples. V is TRBV11-1 and J is TRBJ2-7; 9 bases line up with TRBD1. Sequencing was done on a sample of naive CD4+ T cells from PBMCs. Indicated subset: CD45RA+ positively selected. This CDR3 is CASSHTGGFIYEQYF. The CDR3 DNA follows: TGTGCCAGCAGCCACACAGGGGGCTTCATCTACGAGCAGTACTTC.